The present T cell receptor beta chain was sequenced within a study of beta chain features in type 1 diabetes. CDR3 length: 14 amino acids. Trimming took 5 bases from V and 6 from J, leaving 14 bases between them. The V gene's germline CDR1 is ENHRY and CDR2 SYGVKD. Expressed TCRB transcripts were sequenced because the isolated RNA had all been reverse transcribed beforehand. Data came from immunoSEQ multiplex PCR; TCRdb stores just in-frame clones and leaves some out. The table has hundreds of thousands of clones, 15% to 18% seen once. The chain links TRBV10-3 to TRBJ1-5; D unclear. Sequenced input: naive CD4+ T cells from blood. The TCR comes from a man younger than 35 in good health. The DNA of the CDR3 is TGTGCCATCAGTCTGGGAATGGGTACTCAGCCCCAGCATTTT. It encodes CAISLGMGTQPQHF.